Listed below are T cell receptor beta chains from one sample, sequenced in a study of blood T cell repertoires in COVID-19. Measured with immunoSEQ multiplex PCR; TCRdb has only the in-frame clones, and not every one. Of 200,000 or so clones listed, more than 80% are singletons. The sequenced sample consisted of peripheral blood. These receptor sequences come from an elderly woman with COVID-19, enrolled during active disease. The conserved cysteine and the conserved F or W are not part of the CDR3 here. Fields, in order: CDR3 protein, V gene, J gene.

cdr3_aa: ASSPPGDETQY; v_call: TRBV18; j_call: TRBJ2-5
cdr3_aa: ASSEGGASGNTIY; v_call: TRBV2; j_call: TRBJ1-3
cdr3_aa: ASSIRPGQGYGYT; v_call: TRBV5-5; j_call: TRBJ1-2
cdr3_aa: ASSGGLAGVNYEQY; v_call: TRBV5-4; j_call: TRBJ2-7
cdr3_aa: ASSDRRSNQPQH; v_call: TRBV28; j_call: TRBJ1-5
cdr3_aa: ASQEGNQPQH; v_call: TRBV28; j_call: TRBJ1-5
cdr3_aa: ASSIFVGQGYEQY; v_call: TRBV19; j_call: TRBJ2-7
cdr3_aa: ASLSPQGEIRSYT; v_call: TRBV2; j_call: TRBJ1-2
cdr3_aa: ASSYFTGDYGYT; v_call: TRBV6-2/TRBV6-3; j_call: TRBJ1-2
cdr3_aa: ASSLAGLTWNEQF; v_call: TRBV6-5; j_call: TRBJ2-1
cdr3_aa: ASSRDRVYEQY; v_call: TRBV6-5; j_call: TRBJ2-7
cdr3_aa: ASLDRASTDTQY; v_call: TRBV2; j_call: TRBJ2-3
cdr3_aa: ASSQIAGFPSKDTQY; v_call: TRBV4-1; j_call: TRBJ2-3
cdr3_aa: ASSYSPRQGNTEAF; v_call: TRBV6-6; j_call: TRBJ1-1
cdr3_aa: ASSFTGTLYGYT; v_call: TRBV27; j_call: TRBJ1-2
cdr3_aa: ASSQDIGQGPNEKLF; v_call: TRBV3-1/TRBV3-2; j_call: TRBJ1-4
cdr3_aa: ASSLVPRTQTSEQY; v_call: TRBV7-8; j_call: TRBJ2-7
cdr3_aa: ASSREGLGEQY; v_call: TRBV6-5; j_call: TRBJ2-7
cdr3_aa: ASRHREGAGELF; v_call: TRBV5-1; j_call: TRBJ2-2
cdr3_aa: ASSVGTSGSSYEQY; v_call: TRBV7-2; j_call: TRBJ2-7
cdr3_aa: ASSLTSGGTQDFEQF; v_call: TRBV7-9; j_call: TRBJ2-1
cdr3_aa: ASRGTGYSYEQY; v_call: TRBV2; j_call: TRBJ2-7
cdr3_aa: ASSYSNQPQH; v_call: TRBV7-2; j_call: TRBJ1-5
cdr3_aa: ASSQATQRGLMNTEAF; v_call: TRBV4-3; j_call: TRBJ1-1
cdr3_aa: ASSLGRYEQY; v_call: TRBV11-1; j_call: TRBJ2-7
cdr3_aa: ASSLYPGTVNTGELF; v_call: TRBV19; j_call: TRBJ2-2
cdr3_aa: ASSVDRRDGELF; v_call: TRBV9; j_call: TRBJ2-2
cdr3_aa: ASSRYMNTEAF; v_call: TRBV11-2; j_call: TRBJ1-1
cdr3_aa: ASRGSGRANYGYT; v_call: TRBV6-5; j_call: TRBJ1-2
cdr3_aa: ASRRETTEAF; v_call: TRBV6-5; j_call: TRBJ1-1
cdr3_aa: ASSLGQGARPYEQY; v_call: TRBV7-2; j_call: TRBJ2-7
cdr3_aa: ASSAGYGYT; v_call: TRBV11-2; j_call: TRBJ1-2
cdr3_aa: ATGMNTEAF; v_call: TRBV7-9; j_call: TRBJ1-1
cdr3_aa: ASSYSGTGRSPLH; v_call: TRBV6-5; j_call: TRBJ1-6
cdr3_aa: ASSFPGSETQY; v_call: TRBV18; j_call: TRBJ2-5
cdr3_aa: ASSLGQQTYYGYT; v_call: TRBV3-1/TRBV3-2; j_call: TRBJ1-2
cdr3_aa: ASSLPSAKNIQY; v_call: TRBV28; j_call: TRBJ2-4
cdr3_aa: ASSHSSAEQF; v_call: TRBV28; j_call: TRBJ2-1
cdr3_aa: ATSDFAWNQPQH; v_call: TRBV24-1; j_call: TRBJ1-5
cdr3_aa: ASSSRDRGMGNSPLH; v_call: TRBV11-3; j_call: TRBJ1-6
cdr3_aa: ATSDLQTGTVSYNEQF; v_call: TRBV24-1; j_call: TRBJ2-1
cdr3_aa: ASSQNTEAF; v_call: TRBV2; j_call: TRBJ1-1
cdr3_aa: ASRDDSLLSYEQY; v_call: TRBV5-1; j_call: TRBJ2-7
cdr3_aa: ASSRPSAYEQY; v_call: TRBV2; j_call: TRBJ2-7
cdr3_aa: ASSRGQSATGRAGNTIY; v_call: TRBV5-1; j_call: TRBJ1-3
cdr3_aa: ATLRTGTTEAF; v_call: TRBV6-5; j_call: TRBJ1-1
cdr3_aa: ASSEALRVGYT; v_call: TRBV6-1; j_call: TRBJ1-2
cdr3_aa: ASSLTGGVEETQY; v_call: TRBV5-1; j_call: TRBJ2-5
cdr3_aa: ASRTRTTGAADQETQY; v_call: TRBV27; j_call: TRBJ2-5